The source of this T cell receptor beta chain is a study of Graves' ophthalmopathy and Graves' hyperthyroidism. Study-level points and caveats: The blood repertoire also included most expanded thyroid clonotypes above 0.001 frequency.

This CDR3 has 14 amino acids. CDR1 is DFQATT and CDR2 is SNEGSKA in the germline V gene (reference sequence). Germline trimming cut 6 bases from V and 2 bases from J; bases unmatched to any gene: 5. Hyperthyroidism showing no ophthalmopathy within 18 months of follow-up was stable. Other autoimmune diseases, uncontrolled infections, pregnancy and lactation each led to patient exclusion. The PBMCs originated from roughly 10 ml of fresh peripheral blood. This clonotype was found many times. What it binds is not known. Using RNA transcripts, the TCR beta CDR3 regions were amplified. First-round RT-PCR with HTBI primers preceded a second-round multiplex PCR. Each CDR3 protein gets one entry after TCRdb re-called the multiplex PCR reads with MiXCR. This sample carries hundreds of thousands of distinct CDR3 sequences, approximately 21% of them seen once, and the ten largest clones take approximately 3%.

Sequencing was carried out using peripheral blood. This chain uses TRBV20-1 with TRBJ2-5; 11 nucleotides agree with TRBD2. The receptor was isolated from a woman between 18 and 30 years old with stable Graves' hyperthyroidism. In nucleotides, the CDR3 is TGCAGTGCCCCGGGACTAGCGGTTCAAGAGACCCAGTACTTC. It yields the protein CSAPGLAVQETQYF.